This T cell receptor (beta chain) was identified in a study of blood T cell repertoires in COVID-19. Study summary: T cells, B-cell-depleted T cells, or PBMCs provided the cDNA or gDNA that served as material.

Trimming removed 9 bases from V and 8 bases from J; junction bases left unmatched: 11. Germline loops: CDR1 LNHDA, CDR2 SQIVND (reference sequence). This CDR3 comprises 15 residues. Original handling: By means of reference gene primer amplification, nucleated cell counts were estimated. TCRdb's table, derived via immunoSEQ multiplex PCR, lists solely in-frame clones and lacks some. V, J and clone size are taken as reported in that table, and D and trimming were inferred from the DNA itself. The table lists 350,000 to 400,000 clones, 90% of them singletons. The sequenced sample consisted of peripheral blood. This TCR derives from a man aged 18 to 29 with active or convalescent COVID-19. This chain uses TRBV19 with TRBJ2-1; 12 nucleotides align to TRBD1. The chain's CDR3 is CASSWGTGGPDEQFF. The CDR3 nucleotides read TGTGCCAGCTCCTGGGGGACAGGGGGCCCCGATGAGCAGTTCTTC.